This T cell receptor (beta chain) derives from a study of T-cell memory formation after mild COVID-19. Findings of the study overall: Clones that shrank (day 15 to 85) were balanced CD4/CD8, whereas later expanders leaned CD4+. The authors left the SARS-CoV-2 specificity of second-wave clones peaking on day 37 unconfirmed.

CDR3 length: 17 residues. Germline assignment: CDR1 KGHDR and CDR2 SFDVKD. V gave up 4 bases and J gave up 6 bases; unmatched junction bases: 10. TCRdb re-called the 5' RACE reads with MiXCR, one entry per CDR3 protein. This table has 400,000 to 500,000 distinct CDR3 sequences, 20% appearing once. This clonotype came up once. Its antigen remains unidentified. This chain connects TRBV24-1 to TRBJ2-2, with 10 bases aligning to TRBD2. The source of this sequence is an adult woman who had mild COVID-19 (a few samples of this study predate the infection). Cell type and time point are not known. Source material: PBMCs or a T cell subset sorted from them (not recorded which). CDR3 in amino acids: CATSESGGAIGAGELFF. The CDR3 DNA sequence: TGTGCCACCAGTGAGAGCGGGGGGGCTATCGGGGCCGGGGAGCTGTTTTTT.